This T cell receptor (beta chain) originates from a study of blood T cells in healthy people across ages (dated by TCRdb to the mid-2010s). General notes on the study: In model experiments, template switching captured about one uniquely barcoded TCR beta cDNA molecule for every two T cells. To track age-related changes in TCR beta repertoire diversity, the study relied on deep sequencing normalized with unique cDNA molecular identifiers. The donors were divided into four age groups: young (average around 16 years), middle-aged (roughly 40), aged (approximately 59) and long-lived (around 87). To avoid experimental bias, donors of different ages were spread randomly across the sequencing lanes. For two donors (one aged 18 to 30 and one aged 80 or older), the study analyzed two additional independent replicas of 1 million unique cDNA reads from the same blood draw. General findings and caveats noted by the study authors: Estimates of total diversity based on one million sequenced T cells were regarded as lower bounds and as underestimates. Conclusive comparison of naive and antigen-experienced compartments was prevented by the profiling of bulk unsorted PBMCs. Observed TCR beta diversity per million T cells fell roughly linearly with age, and a significant reduction was already apparent by age around 40. The percentage of naive T cells measured by flow cytometry correlated strongly with observed TCR beta diversity. The CMV infection status of donors was not known, potentially confounding age-related changes in expanded clonotypes. Compared with the aged group, more naive CD4+ T cells, fewer expanded clones and increased TCR diversity were shown by the long-lived group, suggesting age selection.

Library creation used 5' RACE. The instrument was an Illumina HiSeq 2500. A second PCR of roughly 7 to 12 cycles was run with a J-beta primer mix and a sample-barcoded 5' primer. A template-switch 5' adaptor carrying 12 random nucleotides introduced a unique molecular identifier onto each TCR beta cDNA molecule. Each sample yielded at least 2.5 million CDR3-containing paired-end reads. First-strand cDNA was synthesized from all RNA with the Mint cDNA synthesis kit, primed by a TRBC-specific oligonucleotide. After uracil-DNA glycosylase treatment, a first 18-cycle PCR used universal primers M1SS and BC2_uni_R on all cDNA. For the original study's pipeline: Each sample was normalized by randomly selecting 1 million high-quality reads, each carrying a distinct molecular identifier. Reads sharing molecular identifiers were discarded rather than binned into consensus sequences. MiTCR, with a Q25 quality threshold and the strictest error-elimination algorithm, was used for CDR3 identification, clonotype clustering and error correction. A nonparametric unseen species model with Euler transformation was used to estimate lower-bound total TCR beta diversity. The public reads were reprocessed in TCRdb via fastp at Q25 and MiXCR, keeping in-frame beta chains. Here each entry gathers all rows of one CDR3 protein and keeps the most common genes and DNA. TCRdb's processing, not the authors', yielded these V and J calls. The sample table shows about 1.5 million distinct CDR3 sequences, and around 40% are seen once. The biggest ten clones account for more than 4% of the sample.

The roughly 39 donors, aged 6 to 90 years, were systemically healthy Caucasian individuals from Russia. About 9.1 milliliters of peripheral blood were collected from each donor into EDTA-treated Vacutainer tubes. Ficoll-Paque density-gradient centrifugation was used to isolate PBMCs, with at least 6 million per sample. Trizol reagent was used to extract total RNA from the PBMCs, yielding at least 6 micrograms per sample. Naive CD45RAhigh/CD27high T cell percentages were measured by flow cytometry on a PBMC aliquot from every donor. CDR1 is given as SGHTA and CDR2 as FQGNSA, both from the germline V gene. From the cysteine through the phenylalanine, the CDR3 covers 15 amino acids. Left in the record is the CDR3 DNA by itself, 45 bases read in frame from the first base. Trimming leaves V shorter by 2 bases and J shorter by 6 bases, with the junction holding 5 bases beyond the gene matches. Note on this clonotype: Its recognized antigen is unknown. No base qualities exist here, and no much larger clone lies one base off it.

The source of this sequence is a woman under 30 in good health. In this chain, TRBV7-2 is recombined with TRBJ2-1, with 9 bases matching TRBD2. The source material was blood. The DNA is as follows: TGTGCCAGCAGCTTACTCCTAGCGGGGACCAATGAGCAGTTCTTC. It encodes CASSLLLAGTNEQFF.